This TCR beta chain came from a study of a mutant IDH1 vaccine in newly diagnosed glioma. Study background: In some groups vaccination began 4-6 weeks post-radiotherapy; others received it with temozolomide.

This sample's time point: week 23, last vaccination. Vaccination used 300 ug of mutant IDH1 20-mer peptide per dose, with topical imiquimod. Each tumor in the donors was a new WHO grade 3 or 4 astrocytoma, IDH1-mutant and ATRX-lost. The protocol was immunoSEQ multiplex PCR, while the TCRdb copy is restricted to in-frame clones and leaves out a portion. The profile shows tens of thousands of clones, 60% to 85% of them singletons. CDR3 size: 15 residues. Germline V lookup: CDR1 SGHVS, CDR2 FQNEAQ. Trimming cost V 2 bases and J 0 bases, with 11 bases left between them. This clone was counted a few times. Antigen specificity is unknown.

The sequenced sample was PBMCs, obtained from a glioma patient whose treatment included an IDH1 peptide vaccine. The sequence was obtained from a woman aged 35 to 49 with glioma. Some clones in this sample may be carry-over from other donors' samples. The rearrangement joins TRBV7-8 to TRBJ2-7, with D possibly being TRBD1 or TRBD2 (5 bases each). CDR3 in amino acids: CASSLFGTASYEQYF. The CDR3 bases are TGTGCCAGCAGCTTATTCGGGACGGCCTCCTACGAGCAGTACTTC. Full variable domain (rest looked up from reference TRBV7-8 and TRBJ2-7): GAGVSQSPRYKVAKRGQDVALRCDPISGHVSLFWYQQALGQGPEFLTYFQNEAQLDKSGLPSDRFFAERPEGSVSTLKIQRTQQEDSAVYLCASSLFGTASYEQYFGPGTRLTVT.